Detailed here is one TCR beta chain. Assay used: immunoSEQ multiplex PCR; TCRdb lists only in-frame clones, some missing. This sample has about 61,000 clones; 85% to 90% occur once, and the top ten carry roughly 0.89%. This specimen belongs to a study of T cell changes during pregnancy in multiple sclerosis. In germline, CDR1 is SGHTA, CDR2 FQGNSA. V lost 3 bases to trimming and J lost 5 bases, with 13 bases between them. There are 14 residues in the CDR3. This specimen was peripheral blood, taken in the first trimester of pregnancy. This TCR was recovered from a female donor in good health, enrolled as a control in a pregnancy study. The gene calls are TRBV7-2 and TRBJ1-1; perhaps TRBD1 as D (5 bases). As DNA, the CDR3 is TGTGCCAGCAGCTTCGGGGGGATTGGTACTGAAGCTTTCTTT. Its protein product is CASSFGGIGTEAFF. The full variable domain, in which reference TRBV7-2 and TRBJ1-1 provide the parts outside the CDR3, is GAGVSQSPSNKVTEKGKDVELRCDPISGHTALYWYRQSLGQGLEFLIYFQGNSAPDKSGLPSDRFSAERTGGSVSTLTIQRTQQEDSAVYLCASSFGGIGTEAFFGQGTRLTVV.